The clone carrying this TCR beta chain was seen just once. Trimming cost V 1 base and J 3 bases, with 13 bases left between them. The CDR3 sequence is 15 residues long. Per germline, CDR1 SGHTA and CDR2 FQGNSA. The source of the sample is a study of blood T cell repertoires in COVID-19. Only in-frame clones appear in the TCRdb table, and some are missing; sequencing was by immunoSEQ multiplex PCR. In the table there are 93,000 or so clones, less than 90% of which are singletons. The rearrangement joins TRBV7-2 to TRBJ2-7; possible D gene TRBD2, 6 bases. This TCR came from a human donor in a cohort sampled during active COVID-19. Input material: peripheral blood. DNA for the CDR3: TGTGCCAGCAGCTTAGGGGGGGACCCAGGCTACGAGCAGTACTTC. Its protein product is CASSLGGDPGYEQYF.